The T cell receptor (beta chain) described here comes from a study of blood T cells in healthy people across ages. Each sample had at least 6.5 million PBMCs isolated. Extraction yielded at least 5 micrograms of total RNA per sample. Study findings and constraints: A roughly linear age-dependent decrease characterized TCR beta diversity per million T cells.

Together with a sample-barcoded 5' primer, a J-beta primer mix was included in a second PCR lasting roughly 6 to 12 cycles. TCRdb itself ran the 5' RACE reads through MiXCR, one entry per CDR3 protein. The table shows 650,000 to 700,000 distinct CDR3 sequences, with around 32% occurring only once. The CDR3 contains 14 residues. Germline V gives CDR1 SGHTA, CDR2 FQGNSA. Trimming left V 6 bases short and J 7 bases short, with 16 bases between. This clonotype came up many times. The antigen remains undetermined. The rearrangement joins TRBV7-2 to TRBJ2-1; D may be TRBD2 (6 bases). The receptor was isolated from a woman older than 75 in good health. Input material: blood. Here the CDR3 reads CASSGGAGRNEQFF. In nucleotides, the CDR3 is TGTGCCAGCAGTGGAGGGGCAGGGAGGAATGAGCAGTTCTTC.